This entry describes one T cell receptor beta chain. The antigen remains unidentified. The sample is drawn from a study of T cell responses to AZD1222 COVID-19 vaccine. Germline loops: CDR1 PRHDT, CDR2 FYEKMQ (reference sequence). The CDR3 runs 17 residues. The trim removed 5 bases at V and 9 bases at J, leaving 11 bases unmatched. The method was immunoSEQ multiplex PCR; TCRdb's version includes in-frame clones alone and lacks a portion of them. The table includes tens of thousands of clones, approximately 90% detected once. Notes on the study in general: Of the AZD1222 recipients, only five to seven were seropositive at baseline. Unmutated regions of variants are reportedly targeted by nearly half of spike-specific TCRs. Spike-wide coverage was observed for vaccine-associated CD4 TCRs, with dominant responses at 160-218 and 743-854. Rises in breadth and depth of Spike-specific TCRs came after two AZD1222 doses.

Material: peripheral blood, obtained on day 0 of AZD1222 vaccination. The J gene is TRBJ2-1, the V gene TRBV13; 15 nucleotides match TRBD2. This TCR came from an adult in good health. DNA of the CDR3: TGTGCCAGCAGCAATACGGGACTAGCGGGGGGCAAGTCTGAGCAGTTCTTC. Translated: CASSNTGLAGGKSEQFF.